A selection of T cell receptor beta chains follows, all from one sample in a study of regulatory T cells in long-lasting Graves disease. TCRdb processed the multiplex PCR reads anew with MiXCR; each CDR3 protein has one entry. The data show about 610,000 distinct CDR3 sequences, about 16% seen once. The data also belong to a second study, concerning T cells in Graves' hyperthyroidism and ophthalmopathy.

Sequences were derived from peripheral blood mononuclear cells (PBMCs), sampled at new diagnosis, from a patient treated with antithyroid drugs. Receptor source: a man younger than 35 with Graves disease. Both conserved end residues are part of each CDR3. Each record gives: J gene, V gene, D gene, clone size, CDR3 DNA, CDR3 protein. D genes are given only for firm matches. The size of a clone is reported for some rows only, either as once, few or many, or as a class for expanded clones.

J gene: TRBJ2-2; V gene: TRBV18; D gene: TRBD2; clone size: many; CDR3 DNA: TGTGCCAGCTCACAAGGACTAGCGGCGAACACCGGGGAGCTGTTTTTT; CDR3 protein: CASSQGLAANTGELFF
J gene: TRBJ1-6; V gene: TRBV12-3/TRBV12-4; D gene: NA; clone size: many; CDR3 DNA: TGTGCCAGCAGTCCGACAGGAGCCAATTCACCCCTCCACTTT; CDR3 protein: CASSPTGANSPLHF
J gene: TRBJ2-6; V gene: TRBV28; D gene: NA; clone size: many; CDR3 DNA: TGTGCCAGCAGTTCCCCCTTCAGTGGGGCCAACGTCCTGACTTTC; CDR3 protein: CASSSPFSGANVLTF
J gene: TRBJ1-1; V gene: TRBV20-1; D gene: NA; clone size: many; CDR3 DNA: TGCAGTGCTAGTTCTGGGATCGGAGGCACTGAAGCTTTCTTT; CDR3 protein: CSASSGIGGTEAFF
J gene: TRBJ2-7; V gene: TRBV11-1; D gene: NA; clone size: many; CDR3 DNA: TGTGCCAGCAGCTCCCCCTTAGAGGTGGGCTTCGACGAGCAGTACTTC; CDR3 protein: CASSSPLEVGFDEQYF
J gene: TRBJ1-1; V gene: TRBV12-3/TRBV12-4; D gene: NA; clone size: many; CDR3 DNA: TGTGCCAGCAGTTTAGGGATTGGCACTGAAGCTTTCTTT; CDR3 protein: CASSLGIGTEAFF
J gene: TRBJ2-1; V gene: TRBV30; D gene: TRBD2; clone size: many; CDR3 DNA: TGTGCCTGGAGTGAATTAGCGGGTTACAATGAGCAGTTCTTC; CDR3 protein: CAWSELAGYNEQFF
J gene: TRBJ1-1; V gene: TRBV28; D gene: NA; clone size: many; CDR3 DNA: TGTGCCAGCAGTTCCACAGGGAGTCAAGGAGCTTTCTTT; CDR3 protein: CASSSTGSQGAFF
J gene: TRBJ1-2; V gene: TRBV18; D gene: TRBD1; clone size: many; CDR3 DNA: TGTGCCAGCTCACCGGCGGGACAGGGTAATGGCTACACCTTC; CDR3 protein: CASSPAGQGNGYTF
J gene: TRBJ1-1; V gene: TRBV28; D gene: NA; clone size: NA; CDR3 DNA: TGTGCCAGCATTGGCCCGAACACTGAAGCTTTCTTT; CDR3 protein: CASIGPNTEAFF
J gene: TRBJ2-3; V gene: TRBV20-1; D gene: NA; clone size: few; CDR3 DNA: TGCAGTGCAACACGGCCAGGGTTTCCTACGCAGTATTTT; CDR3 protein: CSATRPGFPTQYF
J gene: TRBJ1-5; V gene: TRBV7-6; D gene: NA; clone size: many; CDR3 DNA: TGTGCCAGCAGCTTAGGGACGGGAGGCGGGAATCAGCCCCAGCATTTT; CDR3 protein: CASSLGTGGGNQPQHF
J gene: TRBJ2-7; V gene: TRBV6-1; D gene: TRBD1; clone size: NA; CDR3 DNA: TGTGCCAGCAGCCTACTTGGGACAGGACGATACGAGCAGTACTTC; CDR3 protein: CASSLLGTGRYEQYF
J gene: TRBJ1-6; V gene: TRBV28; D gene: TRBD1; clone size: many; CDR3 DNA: TGTGCCAGCAGACCTCCGGACAGGGAAAATTCACCCCTCCACTTT; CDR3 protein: CASRPPDRENSPLHF
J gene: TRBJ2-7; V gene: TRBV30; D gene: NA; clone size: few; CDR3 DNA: TGTGCCTGGAGTCCCTTAACCTACGAGCAGTACTTC; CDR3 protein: CAWSPLTYEQYF
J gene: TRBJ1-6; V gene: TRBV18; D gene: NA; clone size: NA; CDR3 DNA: TGTGCCAGCTCACCACAGGGAGTGACAAATTCACCCCTCCACTTT; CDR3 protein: CASSPQGVTNSPLHF
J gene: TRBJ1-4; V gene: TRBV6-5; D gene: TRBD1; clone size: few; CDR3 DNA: TGTGCCAGCAGTTTCCCTCAGGCCCCCACAGGGGATGGTGAAAAACTGTTTTTT; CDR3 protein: CASSFPQAPTGDGEKLFF
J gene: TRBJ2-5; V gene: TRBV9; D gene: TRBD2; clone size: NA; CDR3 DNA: TGTGCCAGCAGCGTAGGCGTTAGCGGGAGGGCCGCGGAGACCCGGTACTTC; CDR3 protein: CASSVGVSGRAAETRYF
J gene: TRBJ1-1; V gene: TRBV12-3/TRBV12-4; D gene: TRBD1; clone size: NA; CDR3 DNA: TGTGCCAGCAGTTGGACAGGGGAGACTGAAGCTTTCTTT; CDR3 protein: CASSWTGETEAFF
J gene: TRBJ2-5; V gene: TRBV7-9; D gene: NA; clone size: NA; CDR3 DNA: TGTGCCAGCAGCCGCGCCGTGGAGACCCAGTACTTC; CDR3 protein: CASSRAVETQYF
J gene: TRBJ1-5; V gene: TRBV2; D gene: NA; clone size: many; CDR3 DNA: TGTGCCAGCGGGGGGACTGACCAGCCCCAGCATTTT; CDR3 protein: CASGGTDQPQHF
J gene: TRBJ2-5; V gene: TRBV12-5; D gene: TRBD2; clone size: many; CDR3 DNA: TGTGCTAGTGGTTTGGTAATCACTAGCGGGAGTGAAGAGACCCAGTACTTC; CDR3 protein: CASGLVITSGSEETQYF
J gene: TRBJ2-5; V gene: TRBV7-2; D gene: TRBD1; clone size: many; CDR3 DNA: TGTGCCAGCAGCCTGGGACAGACACAGACCCAGTACTTC; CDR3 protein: CASSLGQTQTQYF
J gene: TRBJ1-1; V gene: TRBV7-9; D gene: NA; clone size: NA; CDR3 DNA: TGTGCCAGCAGCTTAAGAGGTACAGGAATCACTGAAGCTTTCTTT; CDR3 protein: CASSLRGTGITEAFF
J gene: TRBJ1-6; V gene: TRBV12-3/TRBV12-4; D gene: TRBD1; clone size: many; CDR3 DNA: TGTGCCAGCAGCCCCCTGGGACAGGGCCCCCCCCTCCACTTT; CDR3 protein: CASSPLGQGPPLHF
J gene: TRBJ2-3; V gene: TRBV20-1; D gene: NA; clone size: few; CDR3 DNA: TGCAGTGCTAGTCGGAGGGGTCACACAGATACGCAGTATTTT; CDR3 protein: CSASRRGHTDTQYF
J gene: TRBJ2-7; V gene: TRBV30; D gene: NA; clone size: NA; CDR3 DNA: TGTGCCTGGAGTCCTCTTGCTCTCCGCGAGCAGTACTTC; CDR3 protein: CAWSPLALREQYF
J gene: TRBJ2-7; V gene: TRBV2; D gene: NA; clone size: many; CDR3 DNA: TGTGCCAGCAGTGAGAGGCTTTTAGCCTACGAGCAGTACTTC; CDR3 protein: CASSERLLAYEQYF
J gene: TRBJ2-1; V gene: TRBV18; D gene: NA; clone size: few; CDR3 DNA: TGTGCCAGCTCATCACTAAACAGGGATGAGCAGTTCTTC; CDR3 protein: CASSSLNRDEQFF
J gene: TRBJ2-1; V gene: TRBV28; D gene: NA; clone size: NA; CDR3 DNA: TGTGCCAGCAGCTTATCACCCCCCAGCTCCTACAATGAGCAGTTCTTC; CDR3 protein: CASSLSPPSSYNEQFF
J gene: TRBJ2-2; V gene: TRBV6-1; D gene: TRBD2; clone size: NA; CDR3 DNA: TGTGCCAGCACCCTTAGCGGGATGTTCACCGGGGAGCTGTTTTTT; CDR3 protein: CASTLSGMFTGELFF
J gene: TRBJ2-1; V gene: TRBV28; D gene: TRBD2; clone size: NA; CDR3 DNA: TGTGCCAGCAGTGGGCGAGGAGCGGGAGGGCCGGATGAGCAGTTCTTC; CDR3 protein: CASSGRGAGGPDEQFF
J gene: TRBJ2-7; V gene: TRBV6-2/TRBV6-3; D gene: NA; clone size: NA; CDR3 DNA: TGTGCCAGCAGTTACTTCGACGCGGGCTCCTACGAGCAGTACTTC; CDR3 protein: CASSYFDAGSYEQYF
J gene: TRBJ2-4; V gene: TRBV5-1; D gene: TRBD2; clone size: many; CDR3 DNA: TGCGCCAGCAGCGCCAGCGGGGTGGCCAAAAACATTCAGTACTTC; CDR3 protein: CASSASGVAKNIQYF
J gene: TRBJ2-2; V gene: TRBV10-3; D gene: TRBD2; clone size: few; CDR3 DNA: TGTGCCACCCAACTTAGGACTAGCGGAAACACCGGGGAGCTGTTTTTT; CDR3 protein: CATQLRTSGNTGELFF
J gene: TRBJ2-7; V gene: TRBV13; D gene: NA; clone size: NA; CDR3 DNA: TGTGCCAGCAGCTTATCACTCGGGCGTTCTGCCCACGAGCAGTACTTC; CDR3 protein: CASSLSLGRSAHEQYF
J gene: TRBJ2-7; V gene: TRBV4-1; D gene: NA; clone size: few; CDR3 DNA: TGCGCCAGCAGCCAAGTTTTCCGACCGACAGCGTACTCCTACGAGCAGTACTTC; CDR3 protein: CASSQVFRPTAYSYEQYF
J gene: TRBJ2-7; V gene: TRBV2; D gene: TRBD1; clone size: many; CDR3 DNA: TGTGCCAGCATCAACAGGGGGGATACCTACGAGCAGTACTTC; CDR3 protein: CASINRGDTYEQYF
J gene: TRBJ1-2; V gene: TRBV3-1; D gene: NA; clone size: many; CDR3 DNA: TGTGCCAGCAGCCAAGATCTAACGGCCGACTTCTATGGCTACACCTTC; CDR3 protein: CASSQDLTADFYGYTF
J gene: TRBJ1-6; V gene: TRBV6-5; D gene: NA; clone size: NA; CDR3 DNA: TGTGCCAGCAGTTCCCATGCGGGTTCACCCCTCCACTTT; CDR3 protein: CASSSHAGSPLHF
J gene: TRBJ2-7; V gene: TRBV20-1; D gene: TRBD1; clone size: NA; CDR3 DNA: TGCAGTGCTAGAGATTTGGACAGGGACTACGAGCAGTACTTC; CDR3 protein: CSARDLDRDYEQYF
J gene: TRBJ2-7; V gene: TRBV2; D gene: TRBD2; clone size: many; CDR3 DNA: TGTGCCAGCAGAATAGCGGGAGGAACCTACGAGCAGTACTTC; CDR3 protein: CASRIAGGTYEQYF
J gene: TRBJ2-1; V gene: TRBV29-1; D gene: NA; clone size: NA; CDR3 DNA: TGCAGCGTTGAAAGGGAATACAATGAGCAGTTCTTC; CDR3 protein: CSVEREYNEQFF
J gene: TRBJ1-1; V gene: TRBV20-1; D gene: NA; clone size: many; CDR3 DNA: TGCAGTGCTGGGGAGGGGGGATACACTGAAGCTTTCTTT; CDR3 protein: CSAGEGGYTEAFF
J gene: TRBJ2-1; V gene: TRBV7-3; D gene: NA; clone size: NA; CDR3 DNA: TGTGCCAGCAGTGAGAGCCCAGGGGTCGCCTACAATGAGCAGTTCTTC; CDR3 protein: CASSESPGVAYNEQFF
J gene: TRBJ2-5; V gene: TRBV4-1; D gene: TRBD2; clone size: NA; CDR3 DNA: TGCGCCAGCAGCCAAGTTGCGGGAGTGGAGACCCAGTACTTC; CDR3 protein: CASSQVAGVETQYF
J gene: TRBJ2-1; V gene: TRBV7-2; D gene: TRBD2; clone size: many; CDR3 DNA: TGTGCCAGCAGCCCTAGGTGGCGGGAGGCCGCGGGTGAGCAGTTCTTC; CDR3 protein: CASSPRWREAAGEQFF
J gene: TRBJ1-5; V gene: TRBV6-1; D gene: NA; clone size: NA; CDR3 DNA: TGTGCCAGCAAATTGATCGGGGGCAATCAGCCCCAGCATTTT; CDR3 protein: CASKLIGGNQPQHF
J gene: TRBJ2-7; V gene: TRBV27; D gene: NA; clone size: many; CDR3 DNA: TGTGCCAGCAGTCCCCGACCCGACAGCCAATACGAGCAGTACTTC; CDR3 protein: CASSPRPDSQYEQYF
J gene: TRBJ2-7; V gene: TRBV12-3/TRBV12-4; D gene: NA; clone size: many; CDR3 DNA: TGTGCCAGCAGCCTGACATGGTCCTACGAGCAGTACTTC; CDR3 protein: CASSLTWSYEQYF
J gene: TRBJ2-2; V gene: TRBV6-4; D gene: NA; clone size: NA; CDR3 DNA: TGTGCCAGCAATGCACTAGACAGGCTGGGCGGGGAGCTGTTTTTT; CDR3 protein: CASNALDRLGGELFF
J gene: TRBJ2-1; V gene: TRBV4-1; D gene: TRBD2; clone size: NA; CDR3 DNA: TGCGCCAGCAGCCAGCCCACTAGCGGGAGAAACAATGAGCAGTTCTTC; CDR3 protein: CASSQPTSGRNNEQFF